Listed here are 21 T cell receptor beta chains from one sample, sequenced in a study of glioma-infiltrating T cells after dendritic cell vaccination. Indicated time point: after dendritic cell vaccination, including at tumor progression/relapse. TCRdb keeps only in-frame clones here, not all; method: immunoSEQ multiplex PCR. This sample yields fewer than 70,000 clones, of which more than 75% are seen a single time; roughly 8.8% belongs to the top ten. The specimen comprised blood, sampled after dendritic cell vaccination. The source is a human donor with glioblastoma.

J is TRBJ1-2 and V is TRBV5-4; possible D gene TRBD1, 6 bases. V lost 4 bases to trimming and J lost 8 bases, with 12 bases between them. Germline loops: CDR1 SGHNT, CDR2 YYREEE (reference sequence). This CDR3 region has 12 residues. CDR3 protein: CASSQNRDGYTF. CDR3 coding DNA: TGTGCCAGCAGCCAAAACAGGGACGGCTACACCTTC.

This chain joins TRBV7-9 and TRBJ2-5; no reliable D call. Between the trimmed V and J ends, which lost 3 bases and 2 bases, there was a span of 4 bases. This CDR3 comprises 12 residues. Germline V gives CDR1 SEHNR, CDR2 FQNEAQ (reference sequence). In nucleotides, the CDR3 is TGTGCCAGCAGCTTCAGTCAAGAGACCCAGTACTTC. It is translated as CASSFSQETQYF.

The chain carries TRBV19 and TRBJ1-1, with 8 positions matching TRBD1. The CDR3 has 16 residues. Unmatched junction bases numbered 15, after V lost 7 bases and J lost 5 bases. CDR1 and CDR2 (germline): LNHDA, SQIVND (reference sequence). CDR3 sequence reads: CASTLAGTGLWTEAFF. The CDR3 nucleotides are TGTGCCAGTACCCTAGCCGGGACAGGCCTTTGGACTGAAGCTTTCTTT.

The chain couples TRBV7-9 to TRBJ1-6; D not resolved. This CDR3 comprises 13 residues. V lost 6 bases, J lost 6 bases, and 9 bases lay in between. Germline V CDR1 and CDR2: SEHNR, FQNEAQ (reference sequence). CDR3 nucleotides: TGTGCCAGCAGAGAGAGTTTTAATTCACCCCTCCACTTT. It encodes CASRESFNSPLHF.

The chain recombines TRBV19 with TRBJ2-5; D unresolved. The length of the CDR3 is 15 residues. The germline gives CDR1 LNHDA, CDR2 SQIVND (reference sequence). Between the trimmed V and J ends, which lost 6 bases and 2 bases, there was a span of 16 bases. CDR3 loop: CASRSPAGPQETQYF. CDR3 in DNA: TGTGCCAGTAGATCACCGGCAGGCCCACAAGAGACCCAGTACTTC.

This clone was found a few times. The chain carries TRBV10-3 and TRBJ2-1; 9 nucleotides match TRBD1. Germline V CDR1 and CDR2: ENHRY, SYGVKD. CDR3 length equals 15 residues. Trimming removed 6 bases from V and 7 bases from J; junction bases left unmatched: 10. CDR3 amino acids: CAISSGTGLINEQFF. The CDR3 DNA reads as TGTGCCATCAGCTCGGGGACAGGGCTCATAAATGAGCAGTTCTTC.

DNA for the CDR3: TGTGCCAGCAGCTTAGGGAACCGGCGGATGGATGAGCAGTTCTTC. The encoded protein is CASSLGNRRMDEQFF. The chain links TRBV13 to TRBJ2-1; no clear D gene. Germline assignment: CDR1 PRHDT and CDR2 FYEKMQ (reference sequence). CDR3 length equals 15 residues. Trimming removed 0 bases from V and 8 bases from J, with 14 bases in between.

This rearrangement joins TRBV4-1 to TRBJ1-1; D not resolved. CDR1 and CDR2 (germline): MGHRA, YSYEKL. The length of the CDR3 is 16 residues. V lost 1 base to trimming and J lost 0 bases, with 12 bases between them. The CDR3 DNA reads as TGCGCCAGCAGCCAAGGACCACCGGGATTGAACACTGAAGCTTTCTTT. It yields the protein CASSQGPPGLNTEAFF.

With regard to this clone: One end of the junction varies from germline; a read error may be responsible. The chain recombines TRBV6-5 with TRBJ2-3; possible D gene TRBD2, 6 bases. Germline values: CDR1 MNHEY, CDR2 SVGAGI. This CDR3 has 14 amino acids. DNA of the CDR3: TGTGCCATCAGTGATGCGGGGCCAACAGATACGCAGTATTTT. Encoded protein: CAISDAGPTDTQYF.

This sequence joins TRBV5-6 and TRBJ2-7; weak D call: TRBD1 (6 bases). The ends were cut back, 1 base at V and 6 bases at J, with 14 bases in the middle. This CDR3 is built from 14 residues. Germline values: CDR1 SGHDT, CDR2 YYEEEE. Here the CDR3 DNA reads TGTGCCAGCAGCTTGCCCCGACAGGATTCCGAGCAGTACTTC. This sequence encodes CASSLPRQDSEQYF.

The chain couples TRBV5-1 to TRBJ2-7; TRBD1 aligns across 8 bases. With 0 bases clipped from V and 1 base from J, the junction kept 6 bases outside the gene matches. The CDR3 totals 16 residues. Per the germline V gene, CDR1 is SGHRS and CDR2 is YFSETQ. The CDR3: CASSLGTGTGSYEQYF. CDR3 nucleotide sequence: TGCGCCAGCAGCTTGGGAACCGGGACAGGATCCTACGAGCAGTACTTC.

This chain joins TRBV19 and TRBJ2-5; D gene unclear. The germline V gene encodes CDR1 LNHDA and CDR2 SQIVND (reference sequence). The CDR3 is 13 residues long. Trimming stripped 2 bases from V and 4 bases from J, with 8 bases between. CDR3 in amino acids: CASSIQVSETQYF. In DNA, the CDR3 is TGTGCCAGTAGTATACAGGTATCAGAGACCCAGTACTTC.

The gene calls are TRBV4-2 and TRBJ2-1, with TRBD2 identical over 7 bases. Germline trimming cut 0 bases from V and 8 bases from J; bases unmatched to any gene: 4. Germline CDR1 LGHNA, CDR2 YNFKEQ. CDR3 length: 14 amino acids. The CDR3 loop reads CASSQEVLADEQFF. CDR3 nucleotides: TGTGCCAGCAGCCAAGAGGTCCTAGCGGATGAGCAGTTCTTC.

CDR3 region: CASSDSGYSYEQYF. The CDR3 nucleotides read TGTGCCAGCAGCGATTCAGGCTACTCCTACGAGCAGTACTTC. V gene TRBV5-4 combines with J gene TRBJ2-7; D unresolved. This CDR3 is built from 14 residues. Trimming cost V 4 bases and J 0 bases, with 11 bases left between them. Germline V CDR1 and CDR2: SGHNT, YYREEE (reference sequence).

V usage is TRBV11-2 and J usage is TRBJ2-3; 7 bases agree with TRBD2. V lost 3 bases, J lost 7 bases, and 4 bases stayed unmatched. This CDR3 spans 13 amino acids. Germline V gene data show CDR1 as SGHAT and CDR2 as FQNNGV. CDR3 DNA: TGTGCCAGCAGCTTCACTAGCGAGAATACGCAGTATTTT. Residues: CASSFTSENTQYF.

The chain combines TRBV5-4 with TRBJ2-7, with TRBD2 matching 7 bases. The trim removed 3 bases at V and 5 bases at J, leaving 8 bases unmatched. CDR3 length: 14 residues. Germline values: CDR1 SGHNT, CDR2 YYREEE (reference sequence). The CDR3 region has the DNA TGTGCCAGCAGCTCGATAGCGGGTAACGACGAGCAGTACTTC. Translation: CASSSIAGNDEQYF.

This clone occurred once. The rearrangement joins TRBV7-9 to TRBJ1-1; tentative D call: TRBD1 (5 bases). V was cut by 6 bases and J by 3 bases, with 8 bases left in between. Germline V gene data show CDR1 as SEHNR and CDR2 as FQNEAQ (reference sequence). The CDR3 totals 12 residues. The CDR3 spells CASRGGDTEAFF. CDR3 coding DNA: TGTGCCAGCAGGGGGGGGGACACTGAAGCTTTCTTT.

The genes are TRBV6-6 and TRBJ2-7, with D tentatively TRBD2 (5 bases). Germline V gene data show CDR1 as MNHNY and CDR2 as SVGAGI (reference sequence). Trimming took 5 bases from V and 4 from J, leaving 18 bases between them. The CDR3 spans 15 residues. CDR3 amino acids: CASSHFRDTGYEQYF. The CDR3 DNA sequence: TGTGCCAGCAGTCACTTCCGGGATACGGGTTACGAGCAGTACTTC.

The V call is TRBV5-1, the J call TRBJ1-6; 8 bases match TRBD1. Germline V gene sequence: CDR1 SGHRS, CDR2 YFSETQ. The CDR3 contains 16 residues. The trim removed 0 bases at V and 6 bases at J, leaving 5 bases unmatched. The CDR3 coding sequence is TGCGCCAGCAGCTTGGCCCCACAGGGGGGTAATTCACCCCTCCACTTT. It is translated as CASSLAPQGGNSPLHF.

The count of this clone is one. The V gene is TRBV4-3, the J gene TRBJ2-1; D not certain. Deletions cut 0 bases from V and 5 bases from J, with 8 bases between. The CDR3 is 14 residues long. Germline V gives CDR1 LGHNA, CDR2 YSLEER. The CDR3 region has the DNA TGCGCCAGCAGCCAAGAAGTCAGGAACAATGAGCAGTTCTTC. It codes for CASSQEVRNNEQFF.

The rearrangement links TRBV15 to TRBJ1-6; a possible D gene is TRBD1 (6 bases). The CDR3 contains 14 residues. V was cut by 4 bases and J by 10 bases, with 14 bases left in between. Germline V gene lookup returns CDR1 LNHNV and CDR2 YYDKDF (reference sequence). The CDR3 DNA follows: TGTGCCACCAGCACAAACAGGGATGGGTCACCCCTCCACTTT. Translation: CATSTNRDGSPLHF.